A single sample gave rise to the 27 T cell receptor beta chains below, sequenced in a study of T cells in Graves' hyperthyroidism and ophthalmopathy. TCR beta CDR3 regions were amplified from RNA. TCR CDR3 underwent first-round RT-PCR with the HTBI primer set. TCRdb called the multiplex PCR reads again in MiXCR, with one record for every CDR3 protein. The data hold 490,000 or so distinct CDR3 sequences, with 40% to 55% observed a single time. The sequenced material came from peripheral blood or thyroid tissue (not recorded which). The receptors derive from an adult woman with Graves' disease, either hyperthyroidism or ophthalmopathy (not recorded which).

The chain recombines TRBV29-1 with TRBJ1-2; 7 positions agree with TRBD1. Germline loops: CDR1 SQVTM, CDR2 ANQGSEA. Trimming removed 7 bases from V and 5 bases from J; junction bases left unmatched: 10. The CDR3 is 13 amino acids. The CDR3: CSGGGTAEYGYTF. CDR3 coding DNA: TGCAGCGGCGGAGGGACAGCGGAATATGGCTACACCTTC. Combining the CDR3 with reference TRBV29-1 and TRBJ1-2 gives the whole variable domain SAVISQKPSRDICQRGTSLTIQCQVDSQVTMMFWYRQQPGQSLTLIATANQGSEATYESGFVIDKFPISRPNLTFSTLTVSNMSPEDSSIYLCSGGGTAEYGYTFGSGTRLTVV.

This clonotype was observed a handful of times. In DNA form, the CDR3 reads TGTGCCACCAGCGGCGGGACAGAGAATCAGCCCCAGCATTTT. Protein product: CATSGGTENQPQHF. The gene calls are TRBV15 and TRBJ1-5, with 7 nucleotides matching TRBD1. Germline CDR1 reads LNHNV; CDR2 reads YYDKDF (reference sequence). CDR3 length: 14 residues. V dropped 5 bases and J dropped 4; count of bases not matched to a gene: 5.

In its sample, this clonotype was seen a few times. V is TRBV11-2 and J is TRBJ1-1; 7 nucleotides match TRBD1. The junction had 3 bases not matched to a gene; V was cut back by 5 bases and J by 0 bases. CDR1 and CDR2 from the germline V gene are SGHAT and FQNNGV. This CDR3 has 14 amino acids. CDR3 in DNA: TGTGCCAGCAGCCAGGGGGGCATGAACACTGAAGCTTTCTTT. The encoded protein is CASSQGGMNTEAFF.

This clonotype was detected many times. The chain links TRBV4-2 to TRBJ1-2, with TRBD1 identical over 7 bases. The CDR3 spans 16 residues. The V gene's germline CDR1 is LGHNA and CDR2 YNFKEQ. Trimming cost V 4 bases and J 7 bases; bases outside gene matches: 15. The CDR3 protein is CASSLRQGLDNRGYTF. In DNA form, the CDR3 reads TGTGCCAGCAGCCTGAGACAGGGTTTGGATAATCGTGGCTACACCTTC.

The CDR3: CASSIDGTGRNQPQHF. The CDR3 DNA follows: TGTGCCAGTAGTATAGACGGGACAGGGAGGAATCAGCCCCAGCATTTT. This chain uses TRBV19 with TRBJ1-5; 9 bases agree with TRBD1. Germline assignment: CDR1 LNHDA and CDR2 SQIVND (reference sequence). The CDR3 covers 16 residues. V lost 0 bases and J lost 4; bases outside the gene matches: 4.

At least ten counts were recorded for this clonotype. This sequence joins TRBV13 and TRBJ1-6; TRBD1 might be the D (5 bases). From germline, CDR1 is PRHDT and CDR2 FYEKMQ (reference sequence). The CDR3 has 16 amino acids. The ends were cut back, 7 bases at V and 1 base at J, with 14 bases in the middle. CDR3 DNA sequence: TGTGCCAGCAACGGGGGGAAGGGGTCCTATAATTCACCCCTCCACTTT. It specifies CASNGGKGSYNSPLHF. Together with reference TRBV13 and TRBJ1-6, the CDR3 gives the full variable domain: AAGVIQSPRHLIKEKRETATLKCYPIPRHDTVYWYQQGPGQDPQFLISFYEKMQSDKGSIPDRFSAQQFSDYHSELNMSSLELGDSALYFCASNGGKGSYNSPLHFGNGTRLTVT.

The J gene is TRBJ1-3, the V gene TRBV7-2; possibly TRBD1 for D (6 bases). Trimming left V 5 bases short and J 0 bases short, with 17 bases between. The CDR3 runs to 17 residues. In germline, CDR1 is SGHTA, CDR2 FQGNSA. CDR3 sequence: CASSHARQGSSGNTIYF. CDR3 bases: TGTGCCAGCAGCCATGCACGCCAGGGGTCCTCTGGAAACACCATATATTTT.

At least ten counts were recorded for this clonotype. The chain carries TRBV19 and TRBJ2-5, with D possibly TRBD1 on 5 matching bases. The CDR3 has 15 amino acids. In germline, CDR1 is LNHDA, CDR2 SQIVND (reference sequence). Trimming shortened V by 4 bases and J by 3 bases, and 15 bases separated the two germline ends. The CDR3 nucleotides read TGTGCCAGTAGTAATCGAGGACATAACAAAGAGACCCAGTACTTC. Protein product: CASSNRGHNKETQYF.

This clonotype was detected many times. Written as DNA, the CDR3 is TGCAGCGGGGCAGGGCTTCAAGAGACCCAGTACTTC. This sequence encodes CSGAGLQETQYF. The genes are TRBV29-1 and TRBJ2-5; TRBD1 is a possible D gene (5 bases). V lost 7 bases to trimming and J lost 2 bases, with 11 bases between them. The length of the CDR3 is 12 residues. From germline, CDR1 is SQVTM and CDR2 ANQGSEA.

At least ten counts were recorded for this clonotype. This chain joins TRBV20-1 and TRBJ2-7; D might be TRBD2 (6 bases). The V end was cut by 6 bases, the J end by 4 bases, with 16 bases between. This CDR3 is built from 13 residues. Germline CDR1 DFQATT, CDR2 SNEGSKA (reference sequence). CDR3 sequence: CSAGRQSGYEQYF. In nucleotides, the CDR3 is TGCAGTGCGGGGAGGCAGTCCGGTTACGAGCAGTACTTC.

The rearrangement uses TRBV12-3 or TRBV12-4 and TRBJ2-1; TRBD2 matches at 7 bases. The CDR3 consists of 13 residues. The V and J ends lost 6 bases and 9 bases, in that order; junction bases with no gene match: 8. The CDR3 sequence is CASRPTSVSEQFF. The CDR3 DNA reads as TGTGCCAGCAGGCCCACTAGCGTCAGTGAGCAGTTCTTC.

This clonotype was seen many times. The chain joins TRBV29-1 to TRBJ1-1; no reliable D call. CDR1 is SQVTM and CDR2 is ANQGSEA in the germline V gene. This CDR3 comprises 12 residues. V was trimmed by 6 bases and J by 5 bases, leaving 13 bases between them. The CDR3, as DNA: TGCAGCGTCGCGTCCCACCCGACTGAAGCTTTCTTT. Amino acids: CSVASHPTEAFF.

The J gene is TRBJ2-7, the V gene TRBV12-3 or TRBV12-4; TRBD2 might be the D (5 bases). The CDR3 extends over 15 amino acids. V gave up 1 base and J gave up 3 bases, with 13 bases separating them. The DNA for the CDR3 is TGTGCCAGCAGTTTAGGGGGAGTTTGGGGCTACGAGCAGTACTTC. Protein sequence: CASSLGGVWGYEQYF.

This clonotype has a single count. The chain recombines TRBV9 with TRBJ1-6, with D perhaps matching TRBD1 (6 bases). The CDR3 is made up of 15 amino acids. CDR1 is SGDLS, CDR2 YYNGEE, per germline. The V gene lost 4 bases and the J gene lost 5 bases, with 13 bases spanning the gap. CDR3 protein: CASSIFGQNNSPLHF. The CDR3 DNA reads TGTGCCAGCAGCATCTTCGGACAGAATAATTCACCCCTCCACTTT.

This clonotype was counted many times. This chain connects TRBV20-1 to TRBJ1-2; D is unclear. V was shortened by 5 bases and J by 3 bases, with 10 bases between the two germline ends. Looked up from germline, CDR1 is DFQATT and CDR2 is SNEGSKA (reference sequence). CDR3 length: 12 amino acids. The CDR3 sequence: CSAYTRDYGYTF. CDR3 DNA: TGCAGTGCTTATACCCGGGACTATGGCTACACCTTC.

The rearrangement joins TRBV7-8 to TRBJ1-6, with TRBD1 matching over 10 bases. The CDR3 is 16 residues long. Losses at the gene ends were 5 bases for V and 7 bases for J; bases not matched to a gene: 8. The germline V gene has CDR1 SGHVS and CDR2 FQNEAQ. CDR3: CASSTRPGQGNSPLHF. CDR3 sequence (DNA): TGTGCCAGCAGCACAAGACCGGGACAGGGGAATTCACCCCTCCACTTT.

This clonotype was counted once. The chain employs TRBV10-3 and TRBJ1-4; no clear D gene. The CDR3 sequence is 15 residues long. From germline, CDR1 is ENHRY and CDR2 SYGVKD. V was shortened by 6 bases and J by 2 bases, with 13 bases between the two germline ends. CDR3 in DNA: TGTGCCATCAGCCGCGGACTGGCGACTAATGAAAAACTGTTTTTT. Amino acids: CAISRGLATNEKLFF.

The V gene is TRBV14, the J gene TRBJ1-5; unclear D gene. The ends were cut back, 8 bases at V and 5 bases at J, with 19 bases in the middle. Per germline, CDR1 SGHDN and CDR2 FVKESK. CDR3 length: 15 residues. CDR3 loop: CASSPLRGGDQPQHF. The DNA for the CDR3 is TGTGCCAGCTCCCCATTACGGGGTGGGGATCAGCCCCAGCATTTT.

This clonotype was recorded at least ten times. The V and J genes are TRBV2 and TRBJ1-4; possible D gene TRBD1, 6 bases. CDR3 length: 13 residues. Germline V gives CDR1 SNHLY, CDR2 FYNNEI. V gave up 8 bases and J gave up 8 bases, with 15 bases separating them. The CDR3 nucleotides read TGTGCCAGCGGTTCCGACAGGCAGGAAAAACTGTTTTTT. Translation: CASGSDRQEKLFF. The full variable domain, rest sourced from reference TRBV2 and TRBJ1-4, is EPEVTQTPSHQVTQMGQEVILRCVPISNHLYFYWYRQILGQKVEFLVSFYNNEISEKSEIFDDQFSVERPDGSNFTLKIRSTKLEDSAMYFCASGSDRQEKLFFGSGTQLSVL.

The chain is built from TRBV12-3 or TRBV12-4 and TRBJ2-2; no definite D call. V was pared by 6 bases and J by 6 bases, with 14 bases between. The CDR3 totals 14 residues. The DNA for the CDR3 is TGTGCCAGCAGCCCCTCGGCCCCGGCCGGGGAGCTGTTTTTT. Amino acid sequence: CASSPSAPAGELFF.

This clonotype was detected a few times. CDR3 bases: TGTGCCAGCAGGACAGGGAGGGCTAACTATGGCTACACCTTC. Protein product: CASRTGRANYGYTF. The chain joins TRBV12-3 or TRBV12-4 to TRBJ1-2; 7 bases agree with TRBD1. The length of the CDR3 is 14 residues. V lost 6 bases, J lost 0 bases, and 4 bases stayed unmatched.

J is TRBJ2-7 and V is TRBV7-9; D ambiguous. Germline-derived CDR1 and CDR2 are SEHNR and FQNEAQ (reference sequence). With 1 base removed from V and 0 bases from J, the gap between germline ends came to 10 bases. There are 15 residues in the CDR3. This CDR3 is CASSLGGSISYEQYF. DNA of the CDR3: TGTGCCAGCAGCTTAGGTGGCAGCATCTCCTACGAGCAGTACTTC.

The CDR3 DNA sequence: TGCGCCAGCAGTGAGTCGGGGGAGTGGGGTGAGCAGTTCTTC. It yields the protein CASSESGEWGEQFF. V gene TRBV10-1 combines with J gene TRBJ2-1; tentatively, D is TRBD1 or TRBD2 (5 bases each). V was trimmed by 0 bases and J by 9 bases, leaving 12 bases between them. Germline V gives CDR1 WNHNN, CDR2 SYGVQD (reference sequence). The CDR3 sequence is 14 residues long.

This clonotype was seen many times. The gene calls are TRBV4-3 and TRBJ1-2; D is undetermined. The CDR3 spans 16 residues. From germline, CDR1 is LGHNA and CDR2 YSLEER. The V end was cut by 0 bases, the J end by 4 bases, with 15 bases between. CDR3 loop: CASSQDLLGPAYGYTF. CDR3 DNA: TGCGCCAGCAGCCAAGATTTGTTAGGACCGGCCTATGGCTACACCTTC.

The chain couples TRBV20-1 to TRBJ2-7; D gene uncertain. Germline loops: CDR1 DFQATT, CDR2 SNEGSKA (reference sequence). Trimming shortened V by 6 bases and J by 4 bases, and 25 bases separated the two germline ends. CDR3 length: 16 residues. In DNA, the CDR3 is TGCAGTGCCCCTCCGGTTGAGACCATTGGGTCTTACGAGCAGTACTTC. The encoded protein is CSAPPVETIGSYEQYF.

This sequence joins TRBV2 and TRBJ1-6, with TRBD1 identical over 8 bases. Germline V gene sequence: CDR1 SNHLY, CDR2 FYNNEI. Trimming took 8 bases from V and 5 from J; bases not matched to a gene: 5. The CDR3 covers 14 residues. CDR3 region: CASRTGTDNSPLHF. The CDR3 coding sequence is TGTGCCAGCCGGACAGGGACAGATAATTCACCCCTCCACTTT.

This chain uses TRBV2 with TRBJ1-4; D gene uncertain. Per the germline V gene, CDR1 is SNHLY and CDR2 is FYNNEI. Trimming pared 10 bases from V and 4 bases from J, leaving 16 bases between. The CDR3 loop spans 14 amino acids. The CDR3 bases are TGTGCCACACGGGTTGGGCAGAATAATGAAAAACTGTTTTTT. Its protein is CATRVGQNNEKLFF.